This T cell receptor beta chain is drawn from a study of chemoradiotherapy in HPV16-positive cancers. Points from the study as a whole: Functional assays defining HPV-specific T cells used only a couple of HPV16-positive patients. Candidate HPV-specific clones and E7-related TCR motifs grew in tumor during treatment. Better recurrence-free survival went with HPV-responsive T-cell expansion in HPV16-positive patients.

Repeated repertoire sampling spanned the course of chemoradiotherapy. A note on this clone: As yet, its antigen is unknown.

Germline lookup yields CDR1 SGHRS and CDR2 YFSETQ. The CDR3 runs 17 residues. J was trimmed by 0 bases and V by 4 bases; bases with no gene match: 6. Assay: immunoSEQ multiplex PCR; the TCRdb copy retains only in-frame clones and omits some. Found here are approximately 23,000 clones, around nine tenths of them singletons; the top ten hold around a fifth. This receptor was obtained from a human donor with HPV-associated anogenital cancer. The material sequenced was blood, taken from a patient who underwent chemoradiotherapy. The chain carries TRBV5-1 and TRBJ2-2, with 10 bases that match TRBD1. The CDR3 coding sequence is TGCGCCAGCAGCAAGACAGGGGGCACTGCGAACACCGGGGAGCTGTTTTTT. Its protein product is CASSKTGGTANTGELFF.